One sample yielded the 18 T cell receptor beta chains listed below, sequenced in a study of technical replicates of blood from a handful of donors. Profiling relied on immunoSEQ multiplex PCR, and the TCRdb table lists in-frame clones only, not all of them. The sample carries 75,000 to 100,000 clones, 95% recorded once. The specimen was T cells isolated from PBMCs. The source of these receptors is a human donor in good health.

The CDR3 spells CASSPKRGGVRETQYF. The CDR3 DNA reads as TGTGCCAGCAGCCCCAAGCGGGGGGGCGTCCGGGAGACCCAGTACTTC. The rearrangement uses TRBV7-2 and TRBJ2-5, with 10 bases that match TRBD2. Germline assignment: CDR1 SGHTA and CDR2 FQGNSA. There are 16 residues in the CDR3. Trimming cost V 5 bases and J 5 bases; bases outside gene matches: 11.

This sequence joins TRBV6-5 and TRBJ1-1; D perhaps matches TRBD1 (5 bases). The CDR3 loop spans 13 amino acids. CDR1 MNHEY and CDR2 SVGAGI come from the germline V gene. The V end was cut by 4 bases, the J end by 0 bases, with 6 bases between. CDR3: CASSSRVNTEAFF. The CDR3 coding sequence is TGTGCCAGCAGTTCCAGGGTGAACACTGAAGCTTTCTTT.

The rearrangement joins TRBV5-1 to TRBJ2-5, with 12 nucleotides matching TRBD2. CDR3 size: 17 residues. In germline, CDR1 is SGHRS, CDR2 YFSETQ. V was clipped by 2 bases and J by 5 bases; unmatched bases: 10. The CDR3 protein is CASSFYPSGGALETQYF. CDR3 nucleotide sequence: TGCGCCAGCAGCTTCTATCCTAGCGGGGGGGCTTTGGAGACCCAGTACTTC.

This clone is a singleton in its sample. V is TRBV5-1 and J is TRBJ2-1, with TRBD2 matching over 8 bases. CDR3 length: 18 amino acids. Germline CDR1 SGHRS, CDR2 YFSETQ. J gave up 0 bases and V 4 bases, and 12 bases lay outside the gene matches. The CDR3 sequence: CASSPRLGGAGSYNEQFF. In DNA form, the CDR3 reads TGCGCCAGCAGCCCAAGACTCGGGGGGGCTGGCTCCTACAATGAGCAGTTCTTC.

The J gene is TRBJ1-3, the V gene TRBV6-4; D is unclear. CDR1 is MRHNA, CDR2 SNTAGT, per germline. The CDR3 is 12 amino acids. Here the CDR3 reads CSDSFSGNTIYF. The CDR3, as DNA: TGTTCCGACTCCTTCTCTGGAAACACCATATATTTT.

This chain joins TRBV27 and TRBJ2-7, with 7 bases fitting TRBD2. J lost 4 bases, V lost 5 bases, and 5 bases had no gene match. Germline-derived CDR1 and CDR2 are MNHEY and SMNVEV (reference sequence). CDR3 size: 13 residues. Written as DNA, the CDR3 is TGTGCCAGCAGTCTCCGACTAGCATACGAGCAGTACTTC. This codes for CASSLRLAYEQYF.

V gene TRBV5-1 combines with J gene TRBJ2-4, with TRBD1 matching 7 bases. The germline gives CDR1 SGHRS, CDR2 YFSETQ. There are 16 residues in the CDR3. Trimming cost V 5 bases and J 5 bases; bases outside gene matches: 13. CDR3 protein: CASSRGTEERENIQYF. In DNA, the CDR3 is TGCGCCAGCAGTAGGGGGACAGAGGAGAGGGAAAACATTCAGTACTTC.

The chain has TRBV19 and TRBJ2-1; possibly TRBD2 for D (5 bases). Germline CDR1 reads LNHDA; CDR2 reads SQIVND (reference sequence). Trimming stripped 5 bases from V and 7 bases from J, with 12 bases between. This CDR3 is built from 13 residues. The CDR3 DNA reads as TGTGCCAGTAGTTTAACTAGATTAAATGAGCAGTTCTTC. It codes for CASSLTRLNEQFF.

This clone was counted a single time. The chain employs TRBV7-7 and TRBJ2-3, with 9 bases fitting TRBD2. Germline V gene lookup returns CDR1 SSHAT and CDR2 FNYEAQ (reference sequence). Trimming cost V 1 base and J 3 bases; bases outside gene matches: 5. The CDR3 contains 16 residues. The DNA of the CDR3 is TGTGCCAGCAGCTTAGGATTAGCGGGAGCTACAGATACGCAGTATTTT. Encoded protein: CASSLGLAGATDTQYF.

The genes are TRBV15 and TRBJ2-7; D ambiguous. Between the trimmed V and J ends, which lost 1 base and 1 base, there was a span of 11 bases. Germline CDR1 and CDR2: LNHNV and YYDKDF (reference sequence). This CDR3 is built from 15 residues. This chain's CDR3 is CATSRVATVSYEQYF. For the CDR3, the DNA is TGTGCCACCAGCAGAGTAGCTACGGTATCCTACGAGCAGTACTTC.

CDR3 protein: CASRSQEGAKNSPLHF. Written as DNA, the CDR3 is TGTGCCAGCAGATCACAAGAAGGGGCAAAAAATTCACCCCTCCACTTT. V is TRBV9 and J is TRBJ1-6; D is perhaps TRBD1 (5 bases). The CDR3 contains 16 residues. V lost 5 bases and J lost 7, with 19 bases in between. CDR1 SGDLS and CDR2 YYNGEE come from the germline V gene.

J is TRBJ2-7 and V is TRBV19; TRBD2 is a possible D gene (6 bases). Germline CDR1 LNHDA, CDR2 SQIVND (reference sequence). The CDR3 is 14 residues long. V was pared by 7 bases and J by 4 bases, with 17 bases between. CDR3 in amino acids: CASKKERRDYEQYF. In DNA form, the CDR3 reads TGTGCCAGTAAAAAGGAGCGGCGGGATTACGAGCAGTACTTC.

The chain joins TRBV27 to TRBJ1-5; tentative D call: TRBD1 (6 bases). CDR1 and CDR2 (germline): MNHEY, SMNVEV (reference sequence). V gave up 8 bases and J gave up 0 bases, with 20 bases separating them. The CDR3 extends over 17 amino acids. The CDR3, as DNA: TGTGCCAGCCTTCGGGGACATGGTCTTTATAGCAATCAGCCCCAGCATTTT. Translated: CASLRGHGLYSNQPQHF.

The chain recombines TRBV5-8 with TRBJ1-1, with D possibly being TRBD1 (5 bases). This CDR3 is built from 15 residues. The germline CDR1 and CDR2 sequences are SGHTS and YDEGEE. Trimming stripped 2 bases from V and 4 bases from J, with 15 bases between. In DNA, the CDR3 is TGTGCCAGCAGCTTTTACGCCACGGGGGTCACTGAAGCTTTCTTT. Translated, it gives CASSFYATGVTEAFF.

The J gene is TRBJ1-2, the V gene TRBV7-6; the match to TRBD1 covers 10 bases. J was trimmed by 4 bases and V by 6 bases; bases with no gene match: 11. CDR3 length: 16 amino acids. Looked up from germline, CDR1 is SGHVS and CDR2 is FNYEAQ. The CDR3 protein is CASSFNIRDRGYGYTF. The CDR3 DNA follows: TGTGCCAGCAGTTTTAACATCCGGGACAGGGGCTATGGCTACACCTTC.

This clone was counted once. This sequence joins TRBV7-9 and TRBJ1-5; D gene unclear. The V end lost 5 bases, the J end lost 1 base, and 9 bases lay between the germline ends. Germline CDR1 and CDR2: SEHNR and FQNEAQ (reference sequence). The CDR3 extends over 14 amino acids. The DNA of the CDR3 is TGTGCCAGCAGCACGCTCGGGAGCAATCAGCCCCAGCATTTT. Translated, it gives CASSTLGSNQPQHF. Full variable domain (remainder filled in from reference TRBV7-9 and TRBJ1-5): DTGVSQNPRHKITKRGQNVTFRCDPISEHNRLYWYRQTLGQGPEFLTYFQNEAQLEKSRLLSDRFSAERPKGSFSTLEIQRTEQGDSAMYLCASSTLGSNQPQHFGDGTRLSIL.

V gene TRBV5-6 combines with J gene TRBJ2-7; D is unclear. This CDR3 spans 14 amino acids. The V end lost 1 base, the J end lost 3 bases, and 11 bases lay between the germline ends. Germline V gene sequence: CDR1 SGHDT, CDR2 YYEEEE. CDR3 sequence (DNA): TGTGCCAGCAGCTTGTCGCTAGAAGACTACGAGCAGTACTTC. Amino acids: CASSLSLEDYEQYF.

The genes are TRBV30 and TRBJ1-4, with D possibly matching TRBD1 (6 bases). This CDR3 comprises 14 residues. V dropped 0 bases and J dropped 6 bases, with 11 bases sitting between them. Germline V CDR1 and CDR2: GTSNPN, SVGIG (reference sequence). The CDR3 DNA sequence: TGTGCCTGGAGTGTCACAGGGATAGATGAAAAACTGTTTTTT. Its protein product is CAWSVTGIDEKLFF.